This note documents a single TCR beta chain sequence. The antigen remains undetermined. Every bit of the isolated RNA underwent reverse transcription, so sequencing read expressed TCRB transcripts. The data were produced by immunoSEQ multiplex PCR, yet TCRdb's version contains in-frame clones alone and is incomplete. This table has 640,000 or so clones, about an eighth appearing once. The data stem from a study of beta chain features in type 1 diabetes. This CDR3 region has 13 residues. V dropped 4 bases and J dropped 1 base, with 8 bases sitting between them. In germline, CDR1 is SGHRS, CDR2 YFSETQ. Study-level points and caveats: Type 1 diabetes patients had moderately but significantly shorter TCRB CDR3s in all four CD4+ subsets.

The material sequenced was naive CD4+ T cells from blood. The clonotype was recovered from a man between 18 and 35 years old with type 1 diabetes. The chain joins TRBV5-1 to TRBJ1-1; tentative D call: TRBD1 (6 bases). CDR3 bases: TGCGCCAGCAGCCAACAGGGGAACACTGAAGCTTTCTTT. It encodes CASSQQGNTEAFF.